This paragraph reports one T cell receptor beta chain. The data originate from a study of early T cells in non-severe SARS-CoV-2 infection. The ends lost 5 bases at V and 0 bases at J; junction bases unmatched: 5. Germline V gene lookup returns CDR1 SGHVS and CDR2 FNYEAQ. The CDR3 runs 16 residues. MiXCR, applied by TCRdb to the 5' RACE reads, yields one record per CDR3 protein. Among around 40,000 distinct CDR3 sequences, more than 5.5% were seen once, and the ten largest hold 4.5% to 6%. This chain links TRBV7-6 with TRBJ2-4, with 9 bases matching TRBD1. This TCR came from an adult who was a healthcare worker with PCR-confirmed SARS-CoV-2 infection or an uninfected control (not recorded which). The specimen sequenced was whole blood. CDR3 protein: CASSPGQGIAKNIQYF. The CDR3 bases are TGTGCCAGCAGCCCCGGACAGGGGATAGCCAAAAACATTCAGTACTTC.